The 27 T cell receptor beta chains in this list originate from one sample, sequenced in a study of control samples from healthy donors and cancer patients. The protocol was immunoSEQ multiplex PCR, while the TCRdb copy is restricted to in-frame clones and leaves out a portion. The sample includes about 150,000 clones, almost 90% seen only once; the top ten take approximately 1.6%. The sequencing input was blood. The receptors were gathered from a man younger than 30 in good health.

The chain has TRBV19 and TRBJ1-4; no clear D. Trimming removed 3 bases at V and 8 bases at J, with 13 bases between. CDR1 LNHDA and CDR2 SQIVND come from the germline V gene (reference sequence). There are 14 residues in the CDR3. The CDR3 region is CASSIRLSGEKLFF. Here the CDR3 DNA reads TGTGCCAGTAGTATCCGGCTTAGTGGCGAAAAACTGTTTTTT.

This clone was seen more than once but under ten times. The V and J genes are TRBV25-1 and TRBJ2-2, with TRBD1 matching 7 bases. CDR3 length: 14 residues. Germline CDR1 reads MGHDK; CDR2 reads SYGVNS. The V gene end was trimmed by 5 bases and the J gene end by 4 bases; junction bases not matched to a gene: 4. The CDR3 coding sequence is TGTGCCAGCAGTTACAGGGGTAGCACCGGGGAGCTGTTTTTT. Residues: CASSYRGSTGELFF.

This clone occurred a few times. V gene TRBV11-2 combines with J gene TRBJ1-1, with TRBD1 identical over 9 bases. The germline V gene has CDR1 SGHAT and CDR2 FQNNGV. The V and J ends lost 2 bases and 4 bases, in that order; junction bases with no gene match: 2. This CDR3 has 14 residues. CDR3 protein: CASSLTGGGTEAFF. The DNA of the CDR3 is TGTGCCAGCAGCTTAACAGGGGGCGGCACTGAAGCTTTCTTT.

This chain's CDR3 is CASSLQGVGANTGELFF. The CDR3 DNA reads TGTGCCAGCAGCCTGCAGGGAGTAGGGGCGAACACCGGGGAGCTGTTTTTT. V usage is TRBV7-8 and J usage is TRBJ2-2; D possibly matches TRBD1 or TRBD2 (5 bases each). This CDR3 contains 17 residues. Germline lookup yields CDR1 SGHVS and CDR2 FQNEAQ. Trimming took off 5 bases at V and 0 bases at J, with 16 bases between the two ends.

The chain couples TRBV2 to TRBJ2-1, with D unresolved. The CDR3 loop spans 11 amino acids. Trimming stripped 5 bases from V and 8 bases from J, with 7 bases between. Germline values: CDR1 SNHLY, CDR2 FYNNEI. The CDR3 DNA follows: TGTGCCAGCAGTCCCGTGGATGAGCAGTTCTTC. As protein: CASSPVDEQFF.

This chain joins TRBV3-1 (or the pseudogene TRBV3-2) and TRBJ2-3; 9 bases are shared with TRBD2. V lost 5 bases, J lost 2 bases, and 8 bases stayed unmatched. The CDR3 has 16 residues. Per germline, CDR1 LGHDT and CDR2 YNNKEL (reference sequence). In nucleotides, the CDR3 is TGTGCCAGCAGCGCCCGACTAGCGGAGGTCACAGATACGCAGTATTTT. Its protein is CASSARLAEVTDTQYF.

This chain joins TRBV19 and TRBJ2-7; the match to TRBD2 covers 11 bases. The V segment lost 4 bases and the J segment 3 bases; nucleotides outside the gene matches: 2. The CDR3 is 14 amino acids. The germline CDR1 and CDR2 sequences are LNHDA and SQIVND (reference sequence). The CDR3 loop reads CASSRGTSGYEQYF. The DNA for the CDR3 is TGTGCCAGTAGTAGAGGGACTAGCGGCTACGAGCAGTACTTC.

The rearrangement uses TRBV28 and TRBJ2-1; TRBD2 matches at 11 bases. Germline-derived CDR1 and CDR2 are MDHEN and SYDVKM. The length of the CDR3 is 16 residues. With V trimmed by 4 bases and J by 4 bases, 6 bases remained unmatched. Written as DNA, the CDR3 is TGTGCCAGCAGTTCCCCTAGCGGGGGGTATTACAATGAGCAGTTCTTC. Its translation: CASSSPSGGYYNEQFF.

V usage is TRBV5-6 and J usage is TRBJ1-6, with D possibly matching TRBD1 (5 bases). V was cut by 1 base and J by 5 bases, with 10 bases left in between. Germline CDR1 SGHDT, CDR2 YYEEEE. This CDR3 has 15 amino acids. As DNA, the CDR3 is TGTGCCAGCAGCTTGCTGGCAGGGAATAATTCACCCCTCCACTTT. It codes for CASSLLAGNNSPLHF. Drawing the rest from reference TRBV5-6 and TRBJ1-6, the complete variable domain is DAGVTQSPTHLIKTRGQQVTLRCSPKSGHDTVSWYQQALGQGPQFIFQYYEEEERQRGNFPDRFSGHQFPNYSSELNVNALLLGDSALYLCASSLLAGNNSPLHFGNGTRLTVT.

This clone appeared a few times. The gene calls are TRBV19 and TRBJ1-5; D call uncertain. Trimming took off 0 bases at V and 6 bases at J, with 9 bases between the two ends. CDR1 is LNHDA and CDR2 is SQIVND in the germline V gene (reference sequence). There are 14 residues in the CDR3. The CDR3 reads CASSIDRTGQPQHF. As DNA, the CDR3 is TGTGCCAGTAGTATAGACAGGACGGGTCAGCCCCAGCATTTT.

The V call is TRBV3-1 (or the pseudogene TRBV3-2), the J call TRBJ2-1; weak D call: TRBD1 (5 bases). The CDR3 length is 14 residues. The germline gives CDR1 LGHDT, CDR2 YNNKEL (reference sequence). Trimming stripped 2 bases from V and 7 bases from J, with 12 bases between. The CDR3 nucleotides read TGTGCCAGCAGCCAACAGCAGGGCACGAATGAGCAGTTCTTC. Translated, it gives CASSQQQGTNEQFF.

The chain has TRBV25-1 and TRBJ2-5, with a weak D call TRBD1 (6 bases). CDR3 length: 13 amino acids. The germline V and J ends were trimmed by 4 bases and 9 bases, with 15 bases remaining between them. Germline V CDR1 and CDR2: MGHDK, SYGVNS. CDR3 residues: CASSVAGAAAQYF. The CDR3 nucleotides are TGTGCCAGCAGTGTGGCAGGGGCGGCGGCCCAGTACTTC.

This clone was recorded once. V gene TRBV9 combines with J gene TRBJ1-1; a weak D match, TRBD1 (5 bases). The germline CDR1 and CDR2 sequences are SGDLS and YYNGEE. V was shortened by 0 bases and J by 4 bases, with 16 bases between the two germline ends. The CDR3 runs 16 residues. The CDR3 protein is CASSVDGGDGGTEAFF. CDR3 sequence (DNA): TGTGCCAGCAGCGTAGATGGGGGGGACGGTGGCACTGAAGCTTTCTTT.

CDR3 sequence reads: CASSPQDSYEQYF. CDR3 nucleotides: TGTGCCAGCTCACCACAGGACTCCTACGAGCAGTACTTC. The V call is TRBV18, the J call TRBJ2-7; D is unresolved. V was pared by 1 base and J by 0 bases, with 4 bases between. The CDR3 consists of 13 residues. Germline V gene data show CDR1 as KGHSH and CDR2 as LQKENI.

This clone was detected a few times. The chain uses TRBV27 and TRBJ2-7, with TRBD2 identical over 9 bases. The CDR3 runs 16 residues. Germline CDR1 MNHEY, CDR2 SMNVEV (reference sequence). The V gene end was trimmed by 3 bases and the J gene end by 6 bases; junction bases not matched to a gene: 12. DNA of the CDR3: TGTGCCAGCAGTTTTGCATCCCGCGGGGGGGCTGTCGAGCAGTACTTC. Amino acids: CASSFASRGGAVEQYF.

V usage is TRBV11-2 and J usage is TRBJ1-1; D is unclear. V was shortened by 5 bases and J by 3 bases, with 19 bases between the two germline ends. Germline CDR1 reads SGHAT; CDR2 reads FQNNGV. This CDR3 has 16 residues. CDR3 DNA sequence: TGTGCCAGCAGCCCCTCAGCGGGGAGAAGGGACACTGAAGCTTTCTTT. Translating it yields CASSPSAGRRDTEAFF.

The rearrangement joins TRBV5-4 to TRBJ2-1; 8 nucleotides match TRBD1. Germline V gene sequence: CDR1 SGHNT, CDR2 YYREEE (reference sequence). With V trimmed by 4 bases and J by 2 bases, 8 bases remained unmatched. This CDR3 comprises 16 residues. In nucleotides, the CDR3 is TGTGCCAGCAGCCGGTCAGGGGGCATCGCCTACAATGAGCAGTTCTTC. This sequence encodes CASSRSGGIAYNEQFF.

The chain combines TRBV19 with TRBJ2-5, with unresolved D. V lost 3 bases to trimming and J lost 3 bases, with 11 bases between them. CDR1 is LNHDA, CDR2 SQIVND, per germline (reference sequence). There are 14 residues in the CDR3. Written as DNA, the CDR3 is TGTGCCAGTAGTATTAATCCGCGGAAAGAGACCCAGTACTTC. Residues: CASSINPRKETQYF.

This chain connects TRBV5-6 to TRBJ2-1, with 13 bases matching TRBD2. V was clipped by 1 base and J by 8 bases; unmatched bases: 6. CDR1 and CDR2 from the germline V gene are SGHDT and YYEEEE. The CDR3 length is 16 residues. The CDR3 spells CASSLRTSGGAYEQFF. CDR3 sequence (DNA): TGTGCCAGCAGCTTGAGAACTAGCGGGGGGGCCTATGAGCAGTTCTTC.

This CDR3 is CASSLAGPAYREQYF. The DNA for the CDR3 is TGCGCCAGCAGCTTGGCCGGGCCAGCATACCGCGAGCAGTACTTC. The chain is built from TRBV5-1 and TRBJ2-7, with D unresolved. Germline V gene lookup returns CDR1 SGHRS and CDR2 YFSETQ. V lost 0 bases to trimming and J lost 6 bases, with 16 bases between them. This CDR3 comprises 15 residues.

The chain is built from TRBV28 and TRBJ2-7, with D possibly being TRBD2 (6 bases). The germline V gene encodes CDR1 MDHEN and CDR2 SYDVKM. The CDR3 contains 13 residues. With 4 bases removed from V and 5 bases from J, the gap between germline ends came to 12 bases. The CDR3 here is CASSSLAFHEQYF. The CDR3 coding sequence is TGTGCCAGCAGTTCACTAGCTTTCCACGAGCAGTACTTC.

J is TRBJ1-2 and V is TRBV4-3; D perhaps matches TRBD1 (5 bases). V was shortened by 1 base and J by 3 bases, with 9 bases between the two germline ends. The CDR3 spans 14 residues. The germline V gene encodes CDR1 LGHNA and CDR2 YSLEER. Written as DNA, the CDR3 is TGCGCCAGCAGCCAAGGGACGGGGCACTATGGCTACACCTTC. It codes for CASSQGTGHYGYTF.

The V gene is TRBV4-1, the J gene TRBJ2-7; 15 nucleotides line up with TRBD2. This CDR3 spans 16 amino acids. Unmatched junction bases numbered 4, after V lost 3 bases and J lost 4 bases. Germline values: CDR1 MGHRA, CDR2 YSYEKL. CDR3 sequence reads: CASSQGTSGGTYEQYF. The CDR3 DNA follows: TGCGCCAGCAGCCAGGGGACTAGCGGGGGGACTTACGAGCAGTACTTC.

The rearrangement joins TRBV6-1 to TRBJ1-2; D gene uncertain. The CDR3 is 12 residues long. The V end was cut by 2 bases, the J end by 6 bases, with 7 bases between. The germline V gene encodes CDR1 MNHNS and CDR2 SASEGT. The CDR3 region has the DNA TGTGCCAGCAGTGAAAGGAGCAATGGCTACACCTTC. It is translated as CASSERSNGYTF.

This sequence joins TRBV6-1 and TRBJ2-7; D is unresolved. V lost 1 base, J lost 4 bases, and 8 bases lay in between. Germline loops: CDR1 MNHNS, CDR2 SASEGT. This CDR3 contains 13 residues. CDR3: CASSEGSEYEQYF. The CDR3 DNA reads as TGTGCCAGCAGTGAAGGTTCAGAATACGAGCAGTACTTC.

The gene calls are TRBV4-3 and TRBJ2-7, with 7 bases aligning to TRBD1. The CDR3 has 15 residues. Trimming took 5 bases from V and 3 from J; bases not matched to a gene: 10. From germline, CDR1 is LGHNA and CDR2 YSLEER. The CDR3 nucleotides are TGCGCCAGCAGCGCCGCTTTAGACAGGGACTACGAGCAGTACTTC. It is translated as CASSAALDRDYEQYF.

This rearrangement joins TRBV30 to TRBJ1-4; the D is unclear. The CDR3 length is 15 residues. The V and J ends lost 0 bases and 8 bases respectively, with 16 bases between them. Germline V gene lookup returns CDR1 GTSNPN and CDR2 SVGIG (reference sequence). CDR3 loop: CAWSVYRRMREKLFF. CDR3 nucleotide sequence: TGTGCCTGGAGTGTATACCGACGGATGCGGGAAAAACTGTTTTTT.